The source of this TCR beta chain is a study of T cells expressing NK-cell markers. At the level of the study: Sorted CD3+CD56+NKG2C+, CD3+CD56+NKG2C- and CD3+CD56-NKG2C+ T cells provided the TCR beta repertoires. Serological testing identified most of the eight sequenced donors as HCMV-seropositive and one as seronegative. Study-wide results and caveats: Among several donors, these clonotypes also ranked first in the CD3+CD56-NKG2C+ fraction.

For TCR beta, cDNA was produced by 5'RACE template switching with UMIs. From the 5' RACE reads, TCRdb lists one entry per CDR3 protein and no DNA. This listing includes 250,000 to 300,000 distinct CDR3 sequences. As for this clonotype: Its antigen is currently unknown.

There are 14 residues in the CDR3. Input material: blood T cells: a sorted CD56 or NKG2C T cell subset, CD4+ or CD8+ T cells, or bulk PBMC T cells (not recorded which). This sequence originates from a man aged 18 to 29 in good health. The V gene is TRBV12-3 or TRBV12-4, the J gene TRBJ2-2; TCRdb gives TRBD2 as the D gene, but with no DNA this cannot be confirmed. Here the CDR3 reads CASSLGGKAGELFF.